Ten or more counts support the clone carrying this TCR beta chain. Its antigen is unidentified. V was trimmed by 5 bases and J by 2 bases, leaving 16 bases between them. The CDR3 runs to 15 residues. Germline V lookup: CDR1 DFQATT, CDR2 SNEGSKA (reference sequence). The data were taken from a study of T cells in Graves' hyperthyroidism and ophthalmopathy. About the study: The initial diagnosis was the point when peripheral blood was collected, ahead of any treatment. Study-wide findings and caveats: The blood repertoire included most of the expanded thyroid clonotypes above 0.001.

Clinical Activity Scores of at least 3, NOSPECS grades of at least 4 and durations under 3 months characterized ophthalmopathy patients. The diagnostic basis comprised clinical symptoms, serum thyroxine and TRAb, thyroid ultrasound and orbital computed tomography. The source material, RNA transcripts, was used to amplify TCR beta CDR3 regions. First-round RT-PCR targeting the TCR CDR3 was performed with the HTBI primer set. TCRdb re-derived calls from the multiplex PCR reads in MiXCR, one entry per CDR3 protein. The sample carries over 350,000 distinct CDR3 sequences, more than 13% recorded once. Sequencing was done on a sample of blood. The TCR comes from a middle-aged man with Graves' ophthalmopathy. V usage is TRBV20-1 and J usage is TRBJ2-1; tentatively, D is TRBD1 (6 bases). This chain's CDR3 is CSAHPTGTPYNEQFF. CDR3 DNA sequence: TGCAGTGCTCACCCTACCGGGACACCCTACAATGAGCAGTTCTTC.